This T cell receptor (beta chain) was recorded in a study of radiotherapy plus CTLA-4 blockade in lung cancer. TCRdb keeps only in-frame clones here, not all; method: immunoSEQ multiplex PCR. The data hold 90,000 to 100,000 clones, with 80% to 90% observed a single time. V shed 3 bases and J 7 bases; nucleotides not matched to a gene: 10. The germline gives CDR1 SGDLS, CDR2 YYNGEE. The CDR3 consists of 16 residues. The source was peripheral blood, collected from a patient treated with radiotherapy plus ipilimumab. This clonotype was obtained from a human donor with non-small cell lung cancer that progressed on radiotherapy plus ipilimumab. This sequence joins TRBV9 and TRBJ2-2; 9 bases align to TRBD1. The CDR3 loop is CASSDYGTGINGELFF. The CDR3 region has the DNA TGTGCCAGCAGCGATTACGGGACAGGGATTAACGGGGAGCTGTTTTTT.